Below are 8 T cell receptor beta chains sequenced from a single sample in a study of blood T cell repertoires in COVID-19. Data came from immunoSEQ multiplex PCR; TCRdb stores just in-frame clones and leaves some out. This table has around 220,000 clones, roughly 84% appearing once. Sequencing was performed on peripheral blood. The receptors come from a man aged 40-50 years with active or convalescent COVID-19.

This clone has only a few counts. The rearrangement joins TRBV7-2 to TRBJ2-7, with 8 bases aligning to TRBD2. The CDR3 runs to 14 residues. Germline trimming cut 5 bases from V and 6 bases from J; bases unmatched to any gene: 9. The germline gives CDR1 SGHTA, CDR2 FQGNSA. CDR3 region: CASSGRAGDPEQYF. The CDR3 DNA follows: TGTGCCAGCAGCGGTAGAGCGGGAGATCCCGAGCAGTACTTC.

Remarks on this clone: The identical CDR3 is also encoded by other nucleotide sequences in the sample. CDR3 sequence (DNA): TGTGCCAGCAGTTTAAGCGGACCTACCTACGAGCAGTACTTC. This sequence encodes CASSLSGPTYEQYF. The rearrangement joins TRBV27 to TRBJ2-7; tentative D call: TRBD2 (5 bases). Germline CDR1 MNHEY, CDR2 SMNVEV (reference sequence). Trimming stripped 2 bases from V and 2 bases from J, with 10 bases between. CDR3 length equals 14 residues.

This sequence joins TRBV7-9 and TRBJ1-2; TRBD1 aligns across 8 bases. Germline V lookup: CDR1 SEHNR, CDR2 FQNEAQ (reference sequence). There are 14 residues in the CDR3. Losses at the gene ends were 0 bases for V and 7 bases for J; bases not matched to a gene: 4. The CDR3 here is CASSLADRGAGYTF. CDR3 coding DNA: TGTGCCAGCAGCTTAGCCGACAGGGGAGCTGGCTACACCTTC.

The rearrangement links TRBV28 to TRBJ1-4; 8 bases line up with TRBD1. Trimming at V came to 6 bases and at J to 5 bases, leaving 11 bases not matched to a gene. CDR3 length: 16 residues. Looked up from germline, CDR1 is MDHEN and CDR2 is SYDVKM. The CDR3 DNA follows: TGTGCCAGCAGACCCGGGACAGGAGTTACAAATGAAAAACTGTTTTTT. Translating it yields CASRPGTGVTNEKLFF. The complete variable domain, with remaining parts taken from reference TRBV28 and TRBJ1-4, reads DVKVTQSSRYLVKRTGEKVFLECVQDMDHENMFWYRQDPGLGLRLIYFSYDVKMKEKGDIPEGYSVSREKKERFSLILESASTNQTSMYLCASRPGTGVTNEKLFFGSGTQLSVL.

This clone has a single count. The CDR3 coding sequence is TGTGCCAGTAGTAAGGACAGGGCCACTGAAGCTTTCTTT. Encoded protein: CASSKDRATEAFF. The V and J genes are TRBV19 and TRBJ1-1; 8 nucleotides agree with TRBD1. Trimming took 4 bases from V and 4 from J; bases not matched to a gene: 2. The germline V gene encodes CDR1 LNHDA and CDR2 SQIVND (reference sequence). The CDR3 has 13 amino acids. The variable domain in full, with the rest retrieved from reference TRBV19 and TRBJ1-1, is DGGITQSPKYLFRKEGQNVTLSCEQNLNHDAMYWYRQDPGQGLRLIYYSQIVNDFQKGDIAEGYSVSREKKESFPLTVTSAQKNPTAFYLCASSKDRATEAFFGQGTRLTVV.

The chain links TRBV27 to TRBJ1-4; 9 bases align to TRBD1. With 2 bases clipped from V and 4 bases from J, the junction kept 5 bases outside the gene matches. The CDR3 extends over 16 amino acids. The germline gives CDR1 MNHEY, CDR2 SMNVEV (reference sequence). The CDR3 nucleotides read TGTGCCAGCAGTTTAATTAGGGGACAGGGTAATGAAAAACTGTTTTTT. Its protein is CASSLIRGQGNEKLFF.

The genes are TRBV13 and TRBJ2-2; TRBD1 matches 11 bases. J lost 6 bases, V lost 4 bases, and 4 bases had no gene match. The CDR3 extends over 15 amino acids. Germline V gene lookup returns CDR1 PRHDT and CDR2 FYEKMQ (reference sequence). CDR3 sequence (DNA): TGTGCCAGCAGCTCAGGGGGACAGGGGGCCGGGGAGCTGTTTTTT. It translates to CASSSGGQGAGELFF. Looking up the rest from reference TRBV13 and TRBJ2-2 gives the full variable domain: AAGVIQSPRHLIKEKRETATLKCYPIPRHDTVYWYQQGPGQDPQFLISFYEKMQSDKGSIPDRFSAQQFSDYHSELNMSSLELGDSALYFCASSSGGQGAGELFFGEGSRLTVL.

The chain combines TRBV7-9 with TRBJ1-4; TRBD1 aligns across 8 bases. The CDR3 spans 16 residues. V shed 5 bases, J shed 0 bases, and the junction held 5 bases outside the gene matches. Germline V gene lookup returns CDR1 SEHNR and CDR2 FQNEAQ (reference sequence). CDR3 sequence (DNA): TGTGCCAGCAGCCCTACAGGGGGGGCAACTAATGAAAAACTGTTTTTT. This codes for CASSPTGGATNEKLFF.